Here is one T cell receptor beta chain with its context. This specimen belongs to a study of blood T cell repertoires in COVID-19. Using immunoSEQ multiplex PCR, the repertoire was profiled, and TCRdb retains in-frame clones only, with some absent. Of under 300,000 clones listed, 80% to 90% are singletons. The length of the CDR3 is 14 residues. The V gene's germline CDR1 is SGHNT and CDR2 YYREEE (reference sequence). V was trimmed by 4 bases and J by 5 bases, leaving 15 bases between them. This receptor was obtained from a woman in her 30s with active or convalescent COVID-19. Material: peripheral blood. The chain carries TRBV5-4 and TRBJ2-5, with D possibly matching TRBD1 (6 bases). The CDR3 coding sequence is TGTGCCAGCAGCCAGGGGCAGGGCCGGGAGACCCAGTACTTC. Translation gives CASSQGQGRETQYF.